A selection of T cell receptor beta chains follows, all from one sample in a study of blood T cell repertoires in COVID-19. Data came from immunoSEQ multiplex PCR; TCRdb stores just in-frame clones and leaves some out. Of more than 150,000 clones listed, more than 80% are singletons. Sequenced input: peripheral blood. The source is a woman aged 40 to 50 with acute or convalescent COVID-19. The CDR3 runs from the conserved cysteine through the conserved F or W. The D gene is left open where the match is weak. A clone size is listed for some rows: how often the clone was seen (once, few, many), or a class if it is expanded.

v_call	clone_size	cdr3_length	j_call	d_call	cdr3_aa	cdr3_nt
TRBV3-1/TRBV3-2	.	12	TRBJ2-3	.	CASSHLTDTQYF	TGTGCCAGCAGCCACCTCACAGATACGCAGTATTTT
TRBV15	.	15	TRBJ2-5	TRBD1	CATSRGRQGLVTQYF	TGTGCCACCAGCAGAGGTAGACAGGGGTTGGTGACCCAGTACTTC
TRBV6-1	.	16	TRBJ1-2	.	CASSENWGLTSYGYTF	TGTGCCAGCAGTGAAAATTGGGGCCTGACTTCCTATGGCTACACCTTC
TRBV4-2	many	14	TRBJ2-5	.	CASSQDGTEETQYF	TGTGCCAGCAGCCAAGATGGTACAGAAGAGACCCAGTACTTC
TRBV9	.	15	TRBJ2-7	.	CASSPSGEPSYEQYF	TGTGCCAGCAGCCCCTCGGGGGAACCCTCCTACGAGCAGTACTTC
TRBV6-5	.	15	TRBJ2-3	TRBD2	CASSYLTGGGDTQYF	TGTGCCAGCAGTTACTTGACGGGGGGGGGAGATACGCAGTATTTT
TRBV5-1	.	14	TRBJ1-1	.	CASSLDWGGNEAFF	TGCGCCAGCAGCTTGGATTGGGGGGGAAACGAAGCTTTCTTT
TRBV5-1	.	15	TRBJ2-7	TRBD2	CASSYSGLAGAEQYF	TGCGCCAGCAGCTACTCTGGGCTAGCGGGAGCCGAGCAGTACTTC
TRBV5-1	.	15	TRBJ2-6	.	CASSTQSSGANVLTF	TGCGCCAGCAGCACACAATCCTCTGGGGCCAACGTCCTGACTTTC
TRBV28	few	15	TRBJ2-3	TRBD1	CASSPPDRLTDTQYF	TGTGCCAGCAGTCCCCCGGACAGGCTTACAGATACGCAGTATTTT
TRBV7-2	.	16	TRBJ1-6	TRBD1	CASSSNPGQGASPLHF	TGTGCCAGCAGCTCAAACCCGGGACAGGGGGCTTCACCCCTCCACTTT
TRBV27	.	15	TRBJ2-2	TRBD1	CASSFRGPDTGELFF	TGTGCCAGCAGTTTTAGGGGGCCCGACACCGGGGAGCTGTTTTTT
TRBV7-9	once	13	TRBJ2-5	TRBD2	CASSLGLKETQYF	TGTGCCAGCAGCTTGGGACTAAAAGAGACCCAGTACTTC
TRBV16	once	15	TRBJ1-4	.	CASSQYRADSEKLFF	TGTGCCAGCAGCCAATACAGGGCTGACTCTGAAAAACTGTTTTTT
TRBV28	.	14	TRBJ1-5	.	CASSLGGAYQPQHF	TGTGCCAGCAGTTTAGGAGGGGCTTATCAGCCCCAGCATTTT
TRBV12-3/TRBV12-4	.	13	TRBJ1-1	TRBD1	CASSPTGDTEAFF	TGTGCCAGCAGCCCCACAGGGGACACTGAAGCTTTCTTT
TRBV19	.	14	TRBJ1-4	.	CASSPQGGGEKLFF	TGTGCCAGTAGTCCACAGGGAGGGGGAGAAAAACTGTTTTTT
TRBV18	.	15	TRBJ1-1	TRBD1	CASSPQGQGGTEAFF	TGTGCCAGCTCACCGCAGGGACAGGGCGGCACTGAAGCTTTCTTT
TRBV2	.	16	TRBJ2-3	TRBD2	CASRGTSGRSTDTQYF	TGTGCCAGCAGGGGGACTAGCGGGCGGTCCACAGATACGCAGTATTTT
TRBV19	.	14	TRBJ2-7	.	CASSIGQGSYEQYF	TGTGCCAGTAGTATAGGTCAGGGCTCCTACGAGCAGTACTTC
TRBV5-1	.	16	TRBJ1-4	.	CASSPQAMGTNEKLFF	TGCGCCAGCAGCCCCCAGGCTATGGGAACTAATGAAAAACTGTTTTTT
TRBV4-2	.	17	TRBJ2-1	TRBD1	CASSQDLTGQGYNEQFF	TGTGCCAGCAGCCAAGATCTAACTGGACAGGGATACAATGAGCAGTTCTTC
TRBV30	.	13	TRBJ1-1	.	CAWSEQVNTEAFF	TGTGCCTGGTCCGAGCAGGTGAACACTGAAGCTTTCTTT
TRBV12-3/TRBV12-4	.	13	TRBJ1-2	.	CASRPTASYGYTF	TGTGCCAGCAGACCCACCGCCAGCTATGGCTACACCTTC
TRBV9	once	15	TRBJ1-2	.	CASTETVWADYGYTF	TGTGCCAGCACCGAGACGGTCTGGGCCGACTATGGCTACACCTTC
TRBV10-3	.	16	TRBJ2-2	TRBD1	CASLGRDRGNTGELFF	TGTGCCAGCCTGGGAAGGGACAGGGGTAACACCGGGGAGCTGTTTTTT
TRBV7-8	.	13	TRBJ2-3	.	CASSLDLRDTQYF	TGTGCCAGCAGCTTAGATCTGCGTGATACGCAGTATTTT
TRBV9	.	18	TRBJ2-1	TRBD2	CASSSPGTSGRSYNEQFF	TGTGCCAGCAGCAGCCCCGGGACTAGCGGGAGATCCTACAATGAGCAGTTCTTC
TRBV5-5	.	18	TRBJ2-6	TRBD1	CASSSTTGKFAGANVLTF	TGTGCCAGCAGCTCGACGACAGGGAAGTTCGCTGGGGCCAACGTCCTGACTTTC
TRBV19	.	12	TRBJ1-1	.	CASHHRVTEAFF	TGTGCCAGTCATCACAGGGTCACTGAAGCTTTCTTT
TRBV18	once	18	TRBJ2-3	TRBD2	CASSPLDTFSGNPDTQYF	TGTGCCAGCTCACCTCTAGATACATTTAGCGGGAACCCAGATACGCAGTATTTT
TRBV18	.	13	TRBJ1-2	TRBD1	CASSPDRNYGYTF	TGTGCCAGCTCACCGGACAGGAACTATGGCTACACCTTC
TRBV24-1	.	18	TRBJ2-3	TRBD2	CATSDPSIAGGPGNTQYF	TGTGCCACCAGTGACCCCTCGATAGCGGGAGGGCCTGGGAATACGCAGTATTTT
TRBV5-1	.	18	TRBJ2-3	TRBD1	CASSLGPSGTGNADTQYF	TGCGCCAGCAGCTTGGGCCCCTCCGGGACAGGGAACGCAGATACGCAGTATTTT
TRBV18	.	16	TRBJ1-4	TRBD1	CASSRQGQGVGEKLFF	TGTGCCAGCTCACGTCAAGGACAGGGAGTGGGGGAAAAACTGTTTTTT
TRBV3-1/TRBV3-2	.	14	TRBJ2-2	.	CASSHVIAGGELFF	TGTGCCAGCAGCCATGTAATAGCTGGCGGGGAGCTGTTTTTT
TRBV6-5	once	16	TRBJ2-1	.	CASSYNGGQSYNEQFF	TGTGCCAGCAGTTACAACGGGGGGCAAAGCTACAATGAGCAGTTCTTC
TRBV19	.	15	TRBJ2-3	TRBD1	CASSIRDSYSDTQYF	TGTGCCAGTAGTATTAGGGACAGCTATAGCGATACGCAGTATTTT
TRBV24-1	.	17	TRBJ2-3	TRBD2	CATSESTSGGAADTQYF	TGTGCCACCAGTGAGTCGACTAGCGGGGGGGCTGCAGATACGCAGTATTTT
TRBV9	.	16	TRBJ1-4	.	CASSEKNSPHNEKLFF	TGTGCCAGCAGCGAGAAGAACAGCCCGCATAATGAAAAACTGTTTTTT
TRBV30	.	13	TRBJ1-3	TRBD1	CAWNRGSGNTIYF	TGTGCCTGGAACAGGGGCTCTGGAAACACCATATATTTT
TRBV5-4	.	15	TRBJ2-3	TRBD2	CASSLSSGATDTQYF	TGTGCCAGCAGCCTTAGCAGCGGGGCGACAGATACGCAGTATTTT
TRBV5-8	.	14	TRBJ1-2	TRBD1	CASSRGQEGYGYTF	TGTGCCAGCAGTCGAGGACAGGAGGGTTATGGCTACACCTTC
TRBV3-1/TRBV3-2	.	16	TRBJ2-1	TRBD2	CASSQGRRGALGEQFF	TGTGCCAGCAGCCAAGGCCGGCGGGGGGCTCTAGGGGAGCAGTTCTTC
TRBV19	.	13	TRBJ2-5	TRBD2	CASSVAGEETQYF	TGTGCCAGTAGTGTAGCGGGAGAGGAGACCCAGTACTTC
TRBV4-2	.	17	TRBJ1-5	TRBD1	CASSQVGRGQLIQPQHF	TGTGCCAGCAGCCAAGTTGGTCGGGGACAGTTAATCCAGCCCCAGCATTTT
TRBV2	.	15	TRBJ2-6	.	CASSLDGAGANVLTF	TGTGCCAGCAGTCTCGACGGAGCTGGGGCCAACGTCCTGACTTTC
TRBV13	.	13	TRBJ1-1	.	CASRKSADTEAFF	TGTGCCAGCAGAAAAAGCGCGGACACTGAAGCTTTCTTT
TRBV5-6	.	16	TRBJ2-7	TRBD1	CASSFLDRDQSYEQYF	TGTGCCAGCAGCTTCTTGGACAGGGACCAATCCTACGAGCAGTACTTC
TRBV7-2	.	14	TRBJ2-7	.	CASSPATRSYEQYF	TGTGCCAGCAGCCCAGCGACCCGTTCCTACGAGCAGTACTTC
TRBV9	.	14	TRBJ1-1	.	CASSAQDRGTEAFF	TGTGCCAGCAGCGCCCAAGATCGGGGCACTGAAGCTTTCTTT